Listed below are T cell receptor beta chains from one sample, sequenced in a study of post-analysis software for immune sequencing data. One entry per CDR3 protein, called by TCRdb with MiXCR from the PCR reads. The sample shows 700,000 to 800,000 distinct CDR3 sequences, 25% to 30% of them seen only once. The material sequenced was blood. Receptor source: a girl under 18 with multiple sclerosis. Both conserved end residues are part of each CDR3. D genes are given only for firm matches. For some rows the clone size is stated as once, few or many, or as a class when expanded; others skip it.

V gene	D gene	clone size	CDR3 length	J gene	CDR3 DNA	CDR3 protein
TRBV20-1	TRBD1	NA	12	TRBJ1-2	TGCAGTGCTAGAACTAGGGGGCTTGGCTACACCTTC	CSARTRGLGYTF
TRBV4-3	NA	few	15	TRBJ2-7	TGCGCCAGCAGCCAAGATAGCACTAGTGACTACGAGCAGTACTTC	CASSQDSTSDYEQYF
TRBV12-3/TRBV12-4	NA	NA	15	TRBJ1-2	TGTGCCAGCAGCCCTACTCGGGGGGCGACGAGAGGCTACACCTTC	CASSPTRGATRGYTF
TRBV21-1	NA	NA	18	TRBJ1-5	TGTGCCAGCAGCAAAGCCCGGCCCGACAGGGAAGGCAATCAGCCCCAGCATTTT	CASSKARPDREGNQPQHF
TRBV12-3/TRBV12-4	NA	few	11	TRBJ1-4	TGTGCCGCCTCTTACGGAGAAAAACTGTTTTTT	CAASYGEKLFF
TRBV14	NA	few	15	TRBJ2-1	TGTGCCAGCAGCCCAAACATCTATGTCGACAATGAGCAGTTCTTC	CASSPNIYVDNEQFF
TRBV4-1	NA	few	17	TRBJ1-1	TGCGCCAGCAGCCGGACCCACGAGGGAAAGGAGTACGCTGAAGCTTTCTTT	CASSRTHEGKEYAEAFF
TRBV4-3	NA	many	14	TRBJ2-7	TGCGCCAGCAGCCAAGATTGGCAGTCGGGCGAGCAGTACTTC	CASSQDWQSGEQYF
TRBV6-5	NA	NA	14	TRBJ1-2	TGTGCCAGCAGGACTGACAGAGCTAACTATGGCTACACCTTC	CASRTDRANYGYTF
TRBV6-1	NA	few	16	TRBJ2-5	TGTGCCAGCAGTGACTTGAGACAGAATAGACCAGAGACCCAGTACTTC	CASSDLRQNRPETQYF
TRBV10-3	NA	few	12	TRBJ1-5	TGTGCCATCAGTGAAGCCAATCAGCCCCAGCATTTT	CAISEANQPQHF
TRBV6-2/TRBV6-3	TRBD2	few	16	TRBJ2-7	TGTGCCAGCAGTTACTGGGGGGGGACGACAACCTACGAGCAGTACTTC	CASSYWGGTTTYEQYF
TRBV5-1	NA	many	12	TRBJ2-7	TGCGCCAGCAAGGGAGCCTACTACGAGCAGTACTTC	CASKGAYYEQYF
TRBV5-5	NA	once	18	TRBJ2-3	TGTGCCAGCAGTTATGGACACGGACGGATGGTCGGGACAGATACGCAGTATTTT	CASSYGHGRMVGTDTQYF
TRBV6-1	NA	few	13	TRBJ1-1	TGTGCCAGCAGTGAATTTGGCAGCACTGAAGCTTTCTTT	CASSEFGSTEAFF
TRBV25-1	NA	NA	11	TRBJ2-3	TGTGCCAGCACCGAATGGGATACGCAGTATTTT	CASTEWDTQYF
TRBV12-3/TRBV12-4	NA	few	15	TRBJ1-6	TGTGCCAGCAGTTTACGGGGGTCCGCAAATTCACCCCTCCACTTT	CASSLRGSANSPLHF
TRBV20-1	TRBD2	few	16	TRBJ2-3	TGCAGTGCTAGTGGACTAGCGGGAGGGGGCACAGATACGCAGTATTTT	CSASGLAGGGTDTQYF
TRBV4-3	NA	few	19	TRBJ2-1	TGCGCCAGCAGCCAAGGTCGGGGAGATGTGTACAGGCGCTACAATGAGCAGTTCTTC	CASSQGRGDVYRRYNEQFF
TRBV29-1	NA	NA	12	TRBJ1-5	TGCAGCGTACAGGGAATGGGGCAGCCCCAGCATTTT	CSVQGMGQPQHF
TRBV5-1	NA	NA	15	TRBJ2-1	TGCGCCAGCAGCTTGGATGGGCGGCACGACAATGAGCAGTTCTTC	CASSLDGRHDNEQFF
TRBV15	TRBD2	few	17	TRBJ2-3	TGTGCCACCAGCAGAGATCACGTCGGGGGGGGCACAGATACGCAGTATTTT	CATSRDHVGGGTDTQYF
TRBV6-5	TRBD2	NA	15	TRBJ2-3	TGTGCCAGCAGGATGACTAGCGGAAGCACAGATACGCAGTATTTT	CASRMTSGSTDTQYF
TRBV20-1	NA	NA	14	TRBJ2-1	TGCAGTGCTGGAGGGGGCGACACCTACAATGAGCAGTTCTTC	CSAGGGDTYNEQFF
TRBV20-1	TRBD1	NA	15	TRBJ2-3	TGCAGTGCTATCGCGGAGGGACAGGGCACAGATACGCAGTATTTT	CSAIAEGQGTDTQYF
TRBV7-9	NA	NA	16	TRBJ2-6	TGTGCCGTCTCCGGGACACGTATGTCTGGGGCCAACGTCCTGACTTTC	CAVSGTRMSGANVLTF
TRBV12-3/TRBV12-4	NA	many	13	TRBJ1-1	TGTGCCAGCAGTTTGTCGGGAGGCACTGAAGCTTTCTTT	CASSLSGGTEAFF
TRBV6-6	NA	NA	14	TRBJ1-2	TGTGCCAGCAGTTATATAACGGAAGGGTTTGGCTACACCTTC	CASSYITEGFGYTF
TRBV20-1	TRBD2	few	17	TRBJ2-5	TGCAGTGCCAAAACCCGACTAGCGGGGCCCAGGTTGGAGACCCAGTACTTC	CSAKTRLAGPRLETQYF
TRBV10-3	TRBD2	NA	18	TRBJ2-3	TGTGCCATCAGTGAGTTTCCCGGGACTAGCGGCACCCTAGATACGCAGTATTTT	CAISEFPGTSGTLDTQYF
TRBV4-3	NA	NA	17	TRBJ2-1	TGCGCCAGCAGCCAAGTACAAGGTGTACCTACCTACAATGAGCAGTTCTTC	CASSQVQGVPTYNEQFF
TRBV20-1	TRBD2	NA	14	TRBJ2-5	TGCAGTGCTAGAGATTGGACTAGCCAAGAGACCCAGTACTTC	CSARDWTSQETQYF
TRBV7-2	NA	many	13	TRBJ2-5	TGTGCCAGCAGCTTATTGATAGGAGAGACCCAGTACTTC	CASSLLIGETQYF
TRBV6-5	NA	many	11	TRBJ2-7	TGTGCCAGCGCCAGCCGCTACGAGCAGTACTTC	CASASRYEQYF
TRBV20-1	TRBD2	NA	15	TRBJ2-5	TGCAGTGCCAGGACTAGCGGGGGGTACCAAGAGACCCAGTACTTC	CSARTSGGYQETQYF
TRBV20-1	TRBD1	NA	14	TRBJ1-5	TGCAGTGCTTCTGTCTCAGGGGGCTCTCAGCCCCAGCATTTT	CSASVSGGSQPQHF
TRBV11-1	NA	few	13	TRBJ1-1	TGTGCCAGCAGCTTATTGGTGGACACTGAAGCTTTCTTT	CASSLLVDTEAFF
TRBV7-2	NA	NA	14	TRBJ1-1	TGTGCCAGCAGCTTAGCGGGGCAGAACACTGAAGCTTTCTTT	CASSLAGQNTEAFF
TRBV20-1	TRBD1	NA	13	TRBJ2-1	TGCAGTGCTAGGTTACAGGGGAGCGATGAGCAGTTCTTC	CSARLQGSDEQFF
TRBV10-3	NA	NA	13	TRBJ2-1	TGTGCCATCAGAAAGCCAACGGGCGATGAGCAGTTCTTC	CAIRKPTGDEQFF
TRBV28	NA	few	15	TRBJ2-7	TGTGCCAGCAACACCCGGACAGACGCTACCTACGAGCAGTACTTC	CASNTRTDATYEQYF
TRBV14	NA	NA	13	TRBJ1-6	TGTGCCAGCAGCCAAGTTGTGATGTCACCCCTCCACTTT	CASSQVVMSPLHF
TRBV7-9	TRBD2	few	14	TRBJ2-7	TGTGCCAGCAGCTTAGATCCTACTAGCGGGAGGCAGTACTTC	CASSLDPTSGRQYF
TRBV24-1	NA	few	19	TRBJ2-1	TGTGCCACCAGTGATCGCGATCCTACCCCGGAGTCCCCGCTGGGTGAGCAGTTCTTC	CATSDRDPTPESPLGEQFF
TRBV7-2	NA	NA	13	TRBJ1-1	TGTGCCAGCAGCTTAGATAAAGGGTGGCGTGCTTTCTTT	CASSLDKGWRAFF
TRBV27	TRBD2	once	14	TRBJ2-7	TGTGCCAGCAGTTTCAGCGGGACCTACAATGAGCAGTACTTC	CASSFSGTYNEQYF
TRBV28	TRBD2	once	14	TRBJ2-7	TGTGCCACAGACCGGACTAGCGGGAGGTACGAGCAGTACTTC	CATDRTSGRYEQYF
TRBV4-3	NA	NA	17	TRBJ1-4	TGCGCCAGCAGCCAAGAGGGAGGATACACAACTAATGAAAAACTGTTTTTT	CASSQEGGYTTNEKLFF
TRBV4-1	NA	NA	15	TRBJ1-4	TGCGCCAGCAGCCAAGATCGTGGAGGGGAGGGAAAACTGTTTTTT	CASSQDRGGEGKLFF
TRBV29-1	NA	NA	11	TRBJ2-7	TGCAGCGTCCTAACAGCCTACGAGCAGTACTTC	CSVLTAYEQYF
TRBV14	NA	few	13	TRBJ2-7	TGTGCCAGCAGCCGAGACCTCCAGGGGGGACAGTACTTC	CASSRDLQGGQYF
TRBV20-1	TRBD1	NA	14	TRBJ2-5	TGCAGTGCCCCCACGGACAGGGAATGGGAGACCCAGTACTTC	CSAPTDREWETQYF
TRBV24-1	TRBD2	NA	19	TRBJ2-1	TGTGCCACCAGTGATCCAGGGCGTGAGAGTAGCGGGAGACTGGATGAGCAGTTCTTC	CATSDPGRESSGRLDEQFF
TRBV7-2	TRBD1	NA	15	TRBJ2-7	TGTGCCAGCAGCTTAACAGGGGGATTCCCGCGGGAGCAGTACTTC	CASSLTGGFPREQYF
TRBV5-1	TRBD2	NA	16	TRBJ2-1	TGCGCCAGCAGCTCGACTAGCACTGTGGGGGACAATGAGCAGTTCTTC	CASSSTSTVGDNEQFF
TRBV7-2	NA	few	15	TRBJ2-5	TGTGCCAGCAGCTTATCGGGACGACGTGGGGAGACCCAGTACTTC	CASSLSGRRGETQYF